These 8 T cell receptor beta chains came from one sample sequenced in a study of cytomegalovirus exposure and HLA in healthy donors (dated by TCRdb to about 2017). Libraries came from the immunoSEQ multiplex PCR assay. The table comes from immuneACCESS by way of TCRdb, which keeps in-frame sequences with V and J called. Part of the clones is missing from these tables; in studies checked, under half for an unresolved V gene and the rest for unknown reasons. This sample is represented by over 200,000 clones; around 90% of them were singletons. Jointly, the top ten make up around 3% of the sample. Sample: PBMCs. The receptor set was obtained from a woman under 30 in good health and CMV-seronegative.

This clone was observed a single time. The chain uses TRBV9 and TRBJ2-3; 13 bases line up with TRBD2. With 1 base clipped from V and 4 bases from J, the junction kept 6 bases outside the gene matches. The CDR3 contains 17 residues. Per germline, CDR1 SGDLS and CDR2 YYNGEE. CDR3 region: CASSVSGLAGVADTQYF. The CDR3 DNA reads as TGTGCCAGCAGCGTAAGCGGACTAGCGGGAGTCGCAGATACGCAGTATTTT.

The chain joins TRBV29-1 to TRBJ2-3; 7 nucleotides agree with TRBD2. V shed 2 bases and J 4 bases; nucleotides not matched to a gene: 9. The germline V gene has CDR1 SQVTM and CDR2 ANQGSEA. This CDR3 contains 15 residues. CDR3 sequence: CSVESGTTLADTQYF. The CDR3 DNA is TGCAGCGTTGAATCCGGGACTACCTTAGCAGATACGCAGTATTTT.

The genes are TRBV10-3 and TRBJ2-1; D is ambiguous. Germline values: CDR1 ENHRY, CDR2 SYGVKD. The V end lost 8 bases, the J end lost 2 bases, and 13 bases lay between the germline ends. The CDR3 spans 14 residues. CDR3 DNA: TGTGCCATCGTCCCAGAACCAACCTACAATGAGCAGTTCTTC. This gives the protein CAIVPEPTYNEQFF.

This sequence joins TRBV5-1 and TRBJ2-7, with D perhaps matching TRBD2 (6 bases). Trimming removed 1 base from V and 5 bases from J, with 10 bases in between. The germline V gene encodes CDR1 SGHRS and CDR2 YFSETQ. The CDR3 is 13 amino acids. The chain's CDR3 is CASSLRGGDEQYF. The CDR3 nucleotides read TGCGCCAGCAGCTTGAGGGGAGGTGACGAGCAGTACTTC.

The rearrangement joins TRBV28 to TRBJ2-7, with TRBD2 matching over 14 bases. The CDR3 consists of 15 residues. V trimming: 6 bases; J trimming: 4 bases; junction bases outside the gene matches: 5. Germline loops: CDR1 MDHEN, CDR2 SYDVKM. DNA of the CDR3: TGTGCCAGCAGCCTTAGACTAGCGGGAGGGTACGAGCAGTACTTC. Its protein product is CASSLRLAGGYEQYF. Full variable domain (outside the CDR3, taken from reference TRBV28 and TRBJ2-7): DVKVTQSSRYLVKRTGEKVFLECVQDMDHENMFWYRQDPGLGLRLIYFSYDVKMKEKGDIPEGYSVSREKKERFSLILESASTNQTSMYLCASSLRLAGGYEQYFGPGTRLTVT.

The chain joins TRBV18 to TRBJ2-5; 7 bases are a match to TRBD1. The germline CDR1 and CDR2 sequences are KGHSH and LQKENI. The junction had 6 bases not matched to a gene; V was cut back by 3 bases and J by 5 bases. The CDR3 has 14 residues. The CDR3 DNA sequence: TGTGCCAGCTCACCGATTACAGGGGTGGAGACCCAGTACTTC. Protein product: CASSPITGVETQYF.

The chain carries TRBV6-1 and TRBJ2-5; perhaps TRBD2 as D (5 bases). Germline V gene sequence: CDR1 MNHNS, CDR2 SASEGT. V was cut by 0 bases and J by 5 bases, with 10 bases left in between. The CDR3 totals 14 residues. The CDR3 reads CASSEALRAETQYF. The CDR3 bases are TGTGCCAGCAGTGAAGCGCTGCGGGCGGAGACCCAGTACTTC.

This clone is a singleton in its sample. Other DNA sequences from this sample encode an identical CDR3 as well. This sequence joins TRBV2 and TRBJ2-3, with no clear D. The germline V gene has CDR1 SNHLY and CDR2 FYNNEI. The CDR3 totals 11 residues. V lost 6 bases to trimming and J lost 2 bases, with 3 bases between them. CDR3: CASSYTDTQYF. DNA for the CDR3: TGTGCCAGCAGCTACACAGATACGCAGTATTTT. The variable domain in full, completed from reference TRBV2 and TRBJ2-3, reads EPEVTQTPSHQVTQMGQEVILRCVPISNHLYFYWYRQILGQKVEFLVSFYNNEISEKSEIFDDQFSVERPDGSNFTLKIRSTKLEDSAMYFCASSYTDTQYFGPGTRLTVL.